The clone carrying this T cell receptor beta chain was detected many times. The sample belongs to a study of identical twins. Among all donors, each was a healthy Caucasian. TCRdb fed the 5' RACE reads into MiXCR, producing one record per CDR3 protein. The sample includes 250,000 or so distinct CDR3 sequences, approximately 7% of them seen just once. In addition, the sample was reused for a study of yellow fever vaccine responses in identical twins.

Material for sequencing was memory (CD45RO+) T cells sorted from blood. The sequence was collected from a woman younger than 30 in good health.

CDR3 bases: TGCGCCAGCAGTCCCCGGGACGTACCCTACAATGAGCAGTTCTTC. Translation gives CASSPRDVPYNEQFF. The rearrangement links TRBV5-1 to TRBJ2-1; D could derive from TRBD1 or TRBD2 (5 bases each). CDR1 and CDR2 (germline): SGHRS, YFSETQ. The CDR3 has 15 residues. The ends were cut back, 5 bases at V and 2 bases at J, with 14 bases in the middle.